One TCR beta chain is described in this entry. This clonotype has at least ten counts. The antigen this receptor binds is unknown. Base qualities are not provided; no much larger clone lies one nucleotide away. Preparation of the library involved PCR. Sequencing took place on an Illumina HiSeq 2500. TCR libraries were prepared with molecular barcoding, using unique molecular identifiers to normalize TCRbeta repertoire quantification. Starting from the raw public reads, TCRdb applied fastp trimming at Q25, assembled clones with MiXCR and retained in-frame beta chains. Every entry covers one CDR3 protein and lists the most common genes and DNA from its rows. This sample lists hundreds of thousands of distinct CDR3 sequences; under 15% were detected once. Of the sample, about 0.79% falls within the top ten clones. The treatment or condition label here, explained by the study, means: allogeneic hematopoietic cell transplantation with graft depleted of TCRalphabeta T cells and CD19 B cells. The transplant recipients were children given TCRalphabeta/CD19-depleted allogeneic hematopoietic cell grafts.

The sample comes from a study of T-cell reconstitution after alpha-beta-depleted transplantation in children listed by TCRdb under 2016. At the level of the whole study: T-cell immune reconstitution after TCRalphabeta/CD19-depleted allogeneic hematopoietic cell transplantation in children was quantitatively tracked in the study by means of TCR repertoire profiling. General study outcomes and caveats: The apparently early alphabetaT-cell count recovery about two months after transplant was reportedly dependent on only several hundred rapidly expanded clones derived from non-depleted graft cells. Over subsequent months, a decline in hyperexpanded clone frequencies was noted, and after one year, T-cell counts and TCRbeta diversity were mostly ascribed to newly produced T cells. In some patients, high TCRbeta diversity at day 60 was attributed to recipient T cells and intrathymic progenitors that had survived conditioning.

The germline ends are 13 bases apart after V is trimmed by 5 bases and J by 6 bases. The CDR3 runs 13 residues from the cysteine to the phenylalanine. Only the CDR3 part of the read is kept: 39 bases, read in frame from the first base. Taken from the germline V gene, the CDR1 and CDR2 loops are SGHTA and FQGNSA. This sample comprised PBMCs, obtained before TCRalphabeta/CD19-depleted stem cell transplant. The receptor was isolated from a girl aged 2-10 years with congenital amegakaryocytic thrombocytopenia, due to receive a stem cell transplant. The rearrangement combines TRBV7-2 with TRBJ1-2; the D gene is perhaps TRBD1, on 5 matching bases. CDR3 sequence: CASSPRQTDGYTF. The DNA sequence follows: TGTGCCAGCAGCCCCCGACAGACTGATGGCTACACCTTC.